Sequencing of this T cell receptor beta chain was carried out in a study of shared clonotypes between healthy human individuals. In this sample, this clone turned up a few times. The antigen remains undetermined. Since a much larger clone is just one base distant, this may be a read error. Other DNA sequences in the same sample also yield this CDR3. Here immunoSEQ multiplex PCR was the method, and the copy in TCRdb shows in-frame clones only, minus some. The sample lists about 2.3 million clones; more than 80% were seen once. Losses at the gene ends were 3 bases for V and 1 base for J; bases not matched to a gene: 1. Germline CDR1 reads SGHTA; CDR2 reads FQGNSA. The CDR3 length is 14 residues. General study results and limits: Relative to their counterparts shared across all four donors, non-shared clonotypes exhibited diminished generation probabilities.

The sequence was collected from a man aged 18 to 29 in good health. Some clones in this sample may be carry-over from other donors' samples. V is TRBV7-2 and J is TRBJ2-5, with TRBD1 matching over 8 bases. Sample: naive CD4+ T cells from PBMCs. Subset described: CD45RA+ positively selected. CDR3 amino acids: CASSLGQAQETQYF. In DNA, the CDR3 is TGTGCCAGCAGCTTGGGACAGGCCCAAGAGACCCAGTACTTC.